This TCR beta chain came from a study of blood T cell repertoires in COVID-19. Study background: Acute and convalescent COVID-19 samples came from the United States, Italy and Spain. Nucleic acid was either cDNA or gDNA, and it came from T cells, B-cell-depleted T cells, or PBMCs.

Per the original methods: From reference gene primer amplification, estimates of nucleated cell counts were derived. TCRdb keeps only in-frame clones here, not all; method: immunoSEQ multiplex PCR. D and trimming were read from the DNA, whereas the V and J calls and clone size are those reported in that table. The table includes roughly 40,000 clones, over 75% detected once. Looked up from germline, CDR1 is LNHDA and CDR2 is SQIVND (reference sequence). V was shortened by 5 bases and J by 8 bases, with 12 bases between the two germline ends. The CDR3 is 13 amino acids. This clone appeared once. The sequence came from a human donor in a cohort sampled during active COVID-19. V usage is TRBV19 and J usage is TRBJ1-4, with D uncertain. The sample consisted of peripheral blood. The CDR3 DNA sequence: TGTGCCAGTAGTCCGTCGGGAAAGGAAAAACTGTTTTTT. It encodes CASSPSGKEKLFF. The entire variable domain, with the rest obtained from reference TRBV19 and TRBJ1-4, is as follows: DGGITQSPKYLFRKEGQNVTLSCEQNLNHDAMYWYRQDPGQGLRLIYYSQIVNDFQKGDIAEGYSVSREKKESFPLTVTSAQKNPTAFYLCASSPSGKEKLFFGSGTQLSVL.